The present entry profiles one T cell receptor (beta chain) with its context. The data derive from a study of CXCR3-negative and CXCR3-positive naive CD8 T cells. Each TRB cDNA library was prepared by 5' RACE (with UMI labels). Using the 5' RACE reads, TCRdb records one entry per CDR3 protein without DNA. The sample has 50,000 to 65,000 distinct CDR3 sequences; the top ten hold roughly 1.6%. The V gene's germline CDR1 is MDHEN and CDR2 SYDVKM. The CDR3 is 12 amino acids. Sequenced sample: naive CXCR3- CD8+ T cells from blood. The sample's subset: CD45RO-CCR7+CD27+CD95- naive CD8+ T cells lacking CXCR3 (TNR3-). The chain couples TRBV28 to TRBJ1-2. This receptor was obtained from a human donor in good health. Some clones in this sample may be carry-over from other donors' samples. CDR3 loop: CASSLSAYGYTF.